This TCR beta chain was sequenced in a study of T-cell reconstitution after alpha-beta-depleted transplantation in children (dated by TCRdb to the mid-2010s). Context from the whole study: The study quantitatively tracked T-cell immune reconstitution after TCRalphabeta/CD19-depleted allogeneic hematopoietic cell transplantation in children using TCR repertoire profiling.

This clonotype was seen many times. Its antigen has not been determined. Per-nucleotide qualities are absent, and no much larger clonotype sits a single base away. On the study overall, not on this receptor specifically: In some patients, high TCRbeta diversity at day 60 was attributed to recipient T cells and intrathymic progenitors that had survived conditioning. The apparently early recovery of alphabetaT-cell counts about two months after transplant reportedly depended on only several hundred rapidly expanded clones that came from non-depleted graft cells. The frequencies of hyperexpanded clones fell over the following months, and after one year, T-cell counts and TCRbeta diversity were mostly attributed to newly produced T cells.

The library was prepared using PCR. The sequencing machine was an Illumina HiSeq 2500. TCR library preparation used molecular barcoding, with unique molecular identifiers applied to normalize quantification of the TCRbeta repertoire. In TCRdb, the public reads were trimmed at Q25 with fastp and aligned with MiXCR, with productive beta chains retained. CDR3 protein duplicates are merged, each entry listing the most common genes and DNA. The table for this sample lists roughly 250,000 distinct CDR3 sequences; 6.5% to 10% of them were counted only once. Nearly 6.5% of the sample goes to the ten largest clones. Explained via the paper, the treatment or condition label denotes: allogeneic hematopoietic cell transplantation with graft depleted of TCRalphabeta T cells and CD19 B cells. Transplant recipients were children who received TCRalphabeta/CD19-depleted allogeneic hematopoietic cell grafts. The sequencing used PBMCs, mostly from graft donor cells, collected 180 days after TCRalphabeta/CD19-depleted stem cell transplant. The source is a male patient between 10 and 17 years old who had a stem cell transplant for acute lymphoblastic leukemia, so the T cells may come from the graft donor.

CDR3 reads: CASSLVGGLNQPQHF. The nucleotide sequence is given as TGCGCCAGCAGCTTGGTCGGGGGGCTGAATCAGCCCCAGCATTTT. The chain links TRBV5-1 with TRBJ1-5; the D gene is perhaps TRBD1, from 6 matching bases. V loses 0 bases, J loses 4 bases, and the germline ends lie 11 bases apart. Inclusive of the bounding cysteine and phenylalanine, the CDR3 is 15 residues long. Of all the DNA, just the CDR3 is kept, 45 bases in frame from base 1. From the germline V gene, CDR1 is SGHRS and CDR2 is YFSETQ.